The rows below give T cell receptor beta chains drawn from one sample of a study of blood T cell repertoires in COVID-19. The protocol was immunoSEQ multiplex PCR, while the TCRdb copy is restricted to in-frame clones and leaves out a portion. Found here are around 220,000 clones, roughly 89% of them singletons; the top ten hold around 6.5%. What was sequenced was PBMCs or T cells enriched from blood (not recorded which). The receptors were gathered from a woman between 40 and 55 years old who had recovered from COVID-19. The CDR3 runs from the conserved cysteine through the conserved F or W. Each record gives: clone size, D gene, J gene, V gene, CDR3 protein, CDR3 DNA. A D gene is named only where the DNA matches it firmly. Not every row has a clone size; where given, it reads once, few, many or a size class.

once,NA,TRBJ1-4,TRBV24-1,CATSGWTDEKLFF,TGTGCCACCAGTGGGTGGACTGATGAAAAACTGTTTTTT
NA,TRBD2,TRBJ2-1,TRBV7-2,CASSSLAGGRRNEQFF,TGTGCCAGCAGCTCGCTAGCGGGAGGGCGGCGGAATGAGCAGTTCTTC
NA,TRBD1,TRBJ2-7,TRBV5-1,CASSFGDSSYEQYF,TGCGCCAGCAGCTTTGGGGACAGCTCCTACGAGCAGTACTTC
NA,NA,TRBJ2-3,TRBV7-2,CASSFVQISDTQYF,TGTGCCAGCAGCTTTGTACAGATATCCGATACGCAGTATTTT
NA,TRBD1,TRBJ1-6,TRBV4-1,CASGRGAGGNSPLHF,TGCGCCAGCGGCCGTGGCGCAGGGGGAAATTCACCCCTCCACTTT
NA,NA,TRBJ2-7,TRBV7-8,CASSFRIGASSYEQYF,TGTGCCAGCAGCTTCCGTATCGGTGCCTCCTCCTACGAGCAGTACTTC
NA,TRBD2,TRBJ2-2,TRBV5-1,CASSSQTSSTGELFF,TGCGCCAGCAGCTCTCAGACTAGCTCTACCGGGGAGCTGTTTTTT
NA,TRBD2,TRBJ2-7,TRBV5-1,CASSFGLAGLYEQYF,TGCGCCAGCAGCTTCGGCCTAGCGGGACTCTACGAGCAGTACTTC
NA,TRBD1,TRBJ1-2,TRBV7-9,CASSPRQGSDGYTF,TGTGCCAGCAGCCCTAGACAGGGTTCAGACGGCTACACCTTC
NA,NA,TRBJ1-2,TRBV12-3/TRBV12-4,CASSFRGLYGYTF,TGTGCCAGCAGTTTTCGGGGTCTCTATGGCTACACCTTC
NA,TRBD1,TRBJ2-5,TRBV2,CASREDRWEETQYF,TGTGCCAGCAGGGAGGACAGGTGGGAGGAGACCCAGTACTTC
NA,NA,TRBJ2-3,TRBV2,CASTPGVTSTDTQYF,TGTGCCAGCACCCCCGGGGTCACAAGCACAGATACGCAGTATTTT
NA,NA,TRBJ1-2,TRBV30,CAWSNRVDYGYTF,TGTGCCTGGAGCAACAGGGTTGACTATGGCTACACCTTC
NA,NA,TRBJ1-2,TRBV19,CASSSYEGLMRGYTF,TGTGCCAGTAGTTCATACGAGGGCTTGATGCGTGGCTACACCTTC
NA,TRBD1,TRBJ1-5,TRBV10-3,CAISATGEGQPQHF,TGTGCCATCAGTGCGACAGGGGAGGGTCAGCCCCAGCATTTT
NA,NA,TRBJ2-3,TRBV18,CASSPIDFRDTQYF,TGTGCCAGCTCACCGATAGACTTTAGAGATACGCAGTATTTT
NA,TRBD1,TRBJ1-4,TRBV7-8,CASTYSGTGGEKLFF,TGTGCCAGCACCTACTCCGGGACAGGGGGAGAAAAACTGTTTTTT
NA,NA,TRBJ2-3,TRBV25-1,CASTDTSSTDTQYF,TGTGCCAGCACGGACACCTCTAGCACAGATACGCAGTATTTT
NA,TRBD2,TRBJ2-5,TRBV5-8,CASSHSGRVQETQYF,TGTGCCAGCAGCCATAGCGGGAGGGTACAAGAGACCCAGTACTTC
NA,NA,TRBJ1-2,TRBV7-8,CASSSFTDNYGYTF,TGTGCCAGCAGCTCGTTTACAGATAACTATGGCTACACCTTC
NA,NA,TRBJ2-1,TRBV24-1,CATSDHGSSYNEQFF,TGTGCCACCAGTGATCATGGTAGCTCCTACAATGAGCAGTTCTTC
NA,NA,TRBJ2-7,TRBV29-1,CSVGGSSYEQYF,TGCAGCGTTGGAGGCAGCTCCTACGAGCAGTACTTC
NA,TRBD2,TRBJ2-1,TRBV7-9,CASSPEGSGRVGREQFF,TGTGCCAGCAGCCCTGAGGGGAGCGGGAGAGTCGGTAGGGAGCAGTTCTTC
NA,NA,TRBJ1-5,TRBV19,CASSLASFQPQHF,TGTGCCAGTAGTTTGGCCAGTTTTCAGCCCCAGCATTTT
NA,NA,TRBJ2-7,TRBV2,CASSLPRGRSYEQYF,TGTGCCAGCAGCCTCCCGCGGGGGCGGTCCTACGAGCAGTACTTC
NA,NA,TRBJ2-1,TRBV24-1,CATSDSAREKYGEQFF,TGTGCCACCAGTGATTCCGCCCGGGAGAAGTACGGTGAGCAGTTCTTC
NA,NA,TRBJ1-4,TRBV9,CASSVQTSPNEKLFF,TGTGCCAGCAGCGTCCAAACTAGTCCTAATGAAAAACTGTTTTTT
NA,NA,TRBJ2-6,TRBV27,CASSLSGVSGANVLTF,TGTGCCAGCAGTTTATCCGGGGTTTCCGGGGCCAACGTCCTGACTTTC
NA,NA,TRBJ2-5,TRBV7-2,CASDFGNRETQYF,TGTGCCAGCGACTTTGGGAACAGGGAGACCCAGTACTTC
NA,NA,TRBJ2-5,TRBV5-1,CASSLGQAEETQYF,TGCGCCAGCAGCTTGGGGCAGGCCGAAGAGACCCAGTACTTC
NA,TRBD2,TRBJ2-1,TRBV28,CASSAPAARLAHEQFF,TGTGCCAGCAGTGCCCCCGCCGCTAGACTAGCGCATGAGCAGTTCTTC
few,TRBD2,TRBJ2-1,TRBV24-1,CATGTSDYNEQFF,TGTGCCACCGGGACTAGCGACTACAATGAGCAGTTCTTC
NA,NA,TRBJ2-1,TRBV7-9,CASRDTGKRGSYNEQFF,TGTGCCAGCAGAGACACAGGGAAGCGGGGCTCCTACAATGAGCAGTTCTTC
NA,TRBD1,TRBJ1-2,TRBV24-1,CATSDSRGRDYGYTF,TGTGCCACCAGTGATTCTAGGGGGCGAGACTATGGCTACACCTTC
few,NA,TRBJ2-5,TRBV9,CASSVGTTQETQYF,TGTGCCAGCAGCGTAGGGACTACCCAAGAGACCCAGTACTTC
NA,NA,TRBJ1-5,TRBV3-1/TRBV3-2,CASSQVGGQPQHF,TGTGCCAGCAGCCAAGTTGGGGGGCAGCCCCAGCATTTT
NA,TRBD2,TRBJ2-3,TRBV7-2,CASSPLAGGSDTQYF,TGTGCCAGCAGCCCCTTAGCGGGAGGTTCAGATACGCAGTATTTT
NA,NA,TRBJ2-5,TRBV7-2,CASSLLFQETQYF,TGTGCCAGCAGCTTATTATTCCAAGAGACCCAGTACTTC
NA,TRBD1,TRBJ1-1,TRBV19,CASRPGQGTTEAFF,TGTGCCAGTAGACCCGGACAGGGGACGACTGAAGCTTTCTTT
once,NA,TRBJ1-1,TRBV9,CASSVVHQLNTEAFF,TGTGCCAGCAGCGTAGTGCATCAGTTGAACACTGAAGCTTTCTTT
NA,NA,TRBJ1-4,TRBV19,CASSISGKDEKLFF,TGTGCCAGTAGTATATCAGGGAAGGACGAAAAACTGTTTTTT
NA,NA,TRBJ1-1,TRBV7-9,CASSSGGPLNTEAFF,TGTGCCAGCAGCTCGGGGGGGCCCCTGAACACTGAAGCTTTCTTT
NA,TRBD1,TRBJ1-4,TRBV2,CASSAGGGGEKLFF,TGTGCCAGCAGCGCAGGGGGCGGGGGTGAAAAACTGTTTTTT
few,TRBD1,TRBJ1-2,TRBV6-5,CASSQSTGATYGYTF,TGTGCCAGCAGCCAGTCGACAGGGGCGACGTATGGCTACACCTTC
NA,NA,TRBJ1-3,TRBV7-9,CASSSVNGFSGNTIYF,TGTGCCAGCAGCAGCGTCAACGGATTCTCTGGAAACACCATATATTTT
NA,TRBD1,TRBJ2-1,TRBV24-1,CATSDWTGWNEQFF,TGTGCCACCAGTGATTGGACAGGGTGGAATGAGCAGTTCTTC
once,TRBD2,TRBJ2-7,TRBV7-2,CASSLILAGGPGEQYF,TGTGCCAGCAGCTTAATCCTAGCGGGAGGGCCAGGAGAGCAGTACTTC
NA,NA,TRBJ2-1,TRBV10-2,CASSDPLVNEQFF,TGCGCCAGCAGTGACCCACTAGTCAATGAGCAGTTCTTC
once,NA,TRBJ1-2,TRBV7-3,CASSPGPNYGYTF,TGTGCCAGCAGCCCTGGGCCTAACTATGGCTACACCTTC